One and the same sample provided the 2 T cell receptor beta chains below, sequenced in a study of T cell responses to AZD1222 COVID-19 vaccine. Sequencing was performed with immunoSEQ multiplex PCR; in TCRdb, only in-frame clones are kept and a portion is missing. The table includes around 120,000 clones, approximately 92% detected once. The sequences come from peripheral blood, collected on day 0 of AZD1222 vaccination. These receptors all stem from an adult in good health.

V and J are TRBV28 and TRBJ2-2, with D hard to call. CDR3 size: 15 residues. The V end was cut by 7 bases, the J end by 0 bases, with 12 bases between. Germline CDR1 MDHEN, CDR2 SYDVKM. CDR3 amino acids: CASISGATNTGELFF. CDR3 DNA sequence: TGTGCCAGCATTTCTGGAGCGACGAACACCGGGGAGCTGTTTTTT.

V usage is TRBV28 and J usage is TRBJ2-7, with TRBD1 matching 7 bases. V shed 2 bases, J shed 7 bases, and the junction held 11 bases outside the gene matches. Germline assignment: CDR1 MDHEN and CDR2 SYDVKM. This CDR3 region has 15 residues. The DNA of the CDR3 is TGTGCCAGCAGTTTAGGGGCAGGGGGAAGGTGGGAGCAGTACTTC. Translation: CASSLGAGGRWEQYF.